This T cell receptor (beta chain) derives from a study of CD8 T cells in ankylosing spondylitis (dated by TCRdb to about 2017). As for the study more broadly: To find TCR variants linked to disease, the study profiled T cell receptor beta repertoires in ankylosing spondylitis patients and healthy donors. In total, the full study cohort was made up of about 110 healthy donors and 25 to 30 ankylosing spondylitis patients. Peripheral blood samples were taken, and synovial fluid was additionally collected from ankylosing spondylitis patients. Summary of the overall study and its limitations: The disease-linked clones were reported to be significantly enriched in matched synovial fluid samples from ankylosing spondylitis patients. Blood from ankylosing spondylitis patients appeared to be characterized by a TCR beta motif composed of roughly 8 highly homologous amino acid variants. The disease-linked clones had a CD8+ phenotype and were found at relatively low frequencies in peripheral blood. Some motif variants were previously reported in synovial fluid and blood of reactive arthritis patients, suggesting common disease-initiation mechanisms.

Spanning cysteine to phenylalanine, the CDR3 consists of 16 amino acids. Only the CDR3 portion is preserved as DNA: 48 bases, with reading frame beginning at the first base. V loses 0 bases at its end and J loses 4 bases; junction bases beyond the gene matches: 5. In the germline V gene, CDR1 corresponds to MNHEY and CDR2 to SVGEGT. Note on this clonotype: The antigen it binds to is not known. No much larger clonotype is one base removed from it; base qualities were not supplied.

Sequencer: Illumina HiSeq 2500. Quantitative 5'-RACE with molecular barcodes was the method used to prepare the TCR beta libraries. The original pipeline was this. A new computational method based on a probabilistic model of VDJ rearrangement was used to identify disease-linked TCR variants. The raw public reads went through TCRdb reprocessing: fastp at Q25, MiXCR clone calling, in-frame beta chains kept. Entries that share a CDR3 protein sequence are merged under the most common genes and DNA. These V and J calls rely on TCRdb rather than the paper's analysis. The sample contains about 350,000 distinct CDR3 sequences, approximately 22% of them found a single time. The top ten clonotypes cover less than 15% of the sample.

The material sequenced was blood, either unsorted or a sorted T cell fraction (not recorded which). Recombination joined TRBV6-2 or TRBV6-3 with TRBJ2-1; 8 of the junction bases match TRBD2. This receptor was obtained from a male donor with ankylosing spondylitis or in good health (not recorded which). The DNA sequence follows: TGTGCCAGCAGTTACTCGGGTAGCGGGAATTACAATGAGCAGTTCTTC. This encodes CASSYSGSGNYNEQFF.